A selection of T cell receptor beta chains follows, all from one sample in a study of CD8+ T cells in alopecia areata. Repertoires were generated with immunoSEQ multiplex PCR, while TCRdb's copy carries only in-frame clones and drops some. Of 190,000 or so clones in the sample, roughly 60% were seen once. Material: CD4+ T cells sorted from blood, obtained at week 24, from a patient treated with tofacitinib. The receptors here all came from a human donor with alopecia areata. CDR3s include the opening cysteine and the closing phenylalanine or tryptophan. The order of the fields is clone size, J gene, D gene, V gene, CDR3 DNA, CDR3 protein. A D gene is named only where the DNA matches it firmly. Size is stated for part of the rows, as once, few or many counts, or as a class when the clone is expanded.

clone size: .
J gene: TRBJ1-4
D gene: TRBD1
V gene: TRBV29-1
CDR3 DNA: TGCAGCGCTCGAGGACAGGGCGACGAAAAACTGTTTTTT
CDR3 protein: CSARGQGDEKLFF

clone size: .
J gene: TRBJ1-5
D gene: .
V gene: TRBV6-6
CDR3 DNA: TGTGCCAGCAAAACAGGAGCCCTAATGAGCAATCAGCCCCAGCATTTT
CDR3 protein: CASKTGALMSNQPQHF

clone size: .
J gene: TRBJ1-1
D gene: .
V gene: TRBV10-3
CDR3 DNA: TGTGCCATCAGTGTGCAGGGGCCCCACACTGAAGCTTTCTTT
CDR3 protein: CAISVQGPHTEAFF

clone size: .
J gene: TRBJ1-2
D gene: TRBD1
V gene: TRBV4-2
CDR3 DNA: TGTGCCAGCAGCCAAGAGACGGGGACAGGGGGATCTCGGGGTGGCTACACCTTC
CDR3 protein: CASSQETGTGGSRGGYTF

clone size: .
J gene: TRBJ2-5
D gene: TRBD1
V gene: TRBV29-1
CDR3 DNA: TGCAGCGTTGAAGTATCCAATAACTTATACAGGGGGCAAGAGACCCAGTACTTC
CDR3 protein: CSVEVSNNLYRGQETQYF

clone size: .
J gene: TRBJ2-7
D gene: .
V gene: TRBV25-1
CDR3 DNA: TGTGCCAGCAGTGGACGGGGGTCCTACGAGCAGTACTTC
CDR3 protein: CASSGRGSYEQYF

clone size: few
J gene: TRBJ1-1
D gene: TRBD1
V gene: TRBV27
CDR3 DNA: TGTGCCAGCAGTATCAAAGCAGGGGGCACTGAAGCTTTCTTT
CDR3 protein: CASSIKAGGTEAFF

clone size: few
J gene: TRBJ2-5
D gene: TRBD2
V gene: TRBV10-3
CDR3 DNA: TGTGCCGCTGGACTAGCGGGAGGTTTTGGGACCCAGTACTTC
CDR3 protein: CAAGLAGGFGTQYF

clone size: .
J gene: TRBJ2-7
D gene: .
V gene: TRBV9
CDR3 DNA: TGTGCCAGCAGCGTAGATTTGGGGGCAGGGAAATACGAGCAGTACTTC
CDR3 protein: CASSVDLGAGKYEQYF

clone size: .
J gene: TRBJ1-3
D gene: .
V gene: TRBV6-5
CDR3 DNA: TGTGCCAGCAGTTCTGACAAAAACACCATATATTTT
CDR3 protein: CASSSDKNTIYF

clone size: .
J gene: TRBJ2-5
D gene: .
V gene: TRBV2
CDR3 DNA: TGTGCCAGCGCGTCTAGCGTGGAGACCCAGTACTTC
CDR3 protein: CASASSVETQYF

clone size: .
J gene: TRBJ2-7
D gene: TRBD2
V gene: TRBV15
CDR3 DNA: TGTGCCACCAGCATATCCGGGACTACGAAGGAGGAGCAGTACTTC
CDR3 protein: CATSISGTTKEEQYF

clone size: .
J gene: TRBJ2-5
D gene: TRBD2
V gene: TRBV7-9
CDR3 DNA: TGTGCCAGCCTCACCTACAGGACGGGGGGAGAGACCCAGTACTTC
CDR3 protein: CASLTYRTGGETQYF

clone size: .
J gene: TRBJ2-5
D gene: .
V gene: TRBV5-1
CDR3 DNA: TGCGCCAGTCAGCGAGGCAGGGATGGGCAAGAGACCCAGTACTTC
CDR3 protein: CASQRGRDGQETQYF

clone size: .
J gene: TRBJ2-1
D gene: TRBD2
V gene: TRBV11-1
CDR3 DNA: TGTGCCAGCAGCTTTGGACTAGCGGGGGAAAGCGAGCAGTTCTTC
CDR3 protein: CASSFGLAGESEQFF

clone size: .
J gene: TRBJ2-3
D gene: TRBD1
V gene: TRBV9
CDR3 DNA: TGTGCCAGCAGCGCGCGACAGGGGCCAGATACGCAGTATTTT
CDR3 protein: CASSARQGPDTQYF

clone size: .
J gene: TRBJ2-1
D gene: .
V gene: TRBV27
CDR3 DNA: TGTGCCAGCAGTTTAAACTTCCGACAGGACCGATCCTACAATGAGCAGTTCTTC
CDR3 protein: CASSLNFRQDRSYNEQFF

clone size: .
J gene: TRBJ2-7
D gene: TRBD2
V gene: TRBV7-2
CDR3 DNA: TGTGCCAGCAGCTTAGGAGCGGGGGAGAGCTACGAGCAGTACTTC
CDR3 protein: CASSLGAGESYEQYF

clone size: .
J gene: TRBJ2-1
D gene: TRBD2
V gene: TRBV5-1
CDR3 DNA: TGCGCCAGCAGCTTTAGCGGGGGGTCCTACAATGAGCAGTTCTTC
CDR3 protein: CASSFSGGSYNEQFF

clone size: .
J gene: TRBJ2-1
D gene: TRBD2
V gene: TRBV6-5
CDR3 DNA: TGTGCCAGCAGTCGGGGGGGCAACTACAATGAGCAGTTCTTC
CDR3 protein: CASSRGGNYNEQFF

clone size: .
J gene: TRBJ1-4
D gene: .
V gene: TRBV5-1
CDR3 DNA: TGCGCCAGCAGCTTGAGGGTGGCAAGTGAAAAACTGTTTTTT
CDR3 protein: CASSLRVASEKLFF

clone size: .
J gene: TRBJ2-7
D gene: TRBD1
V gene: TRBV5-1
CDR3 DNA: TGCGCCAGCAGCTATTCCGGGACAGCACCTCTCGACTTC
CDR3 protein: CASSYSGTAPLDF

clone size: once
J gene: TRBJ2-5
D gene: TRBD1
V gene: TRBV27
CDR3 DNA: TGTGCCAGCAGGAAGACAGGGTCCGAGACCCAGTACTTC
CDR3 protein: CASRKTGSETQYF

clone size: .
J gene: TRBJ2-3
D gene: TRBD1
V gene: TRBV10-3
CDR3 DNA: TGTGCCATCAGTAGACAGGGTTTCGCAGATACGCAGTATTTT
CDR3 protein: CAISRQGFADTQYF

clone size: .
J gene: TRBJ2-3
D gene: .
V gene: TRBV2
CDR3 DNA: TGTGCCAGCAGTGATCTAGGTAGTACTACAGATACGCAGTATTTT
CDR3 protein: CASSDLGSTTDTQYF

clone size: .
J gene: TRBJ1-1
D gene: .
V gene: TRBV30
CDR3 DNA: TGTGCCTGGAGCCCTAAAGGACGGGCCACGAACACTGAAGCTTTCTTT
CDR3 protein: CAWSPKGRATNTEAFF

clone size: .
J gene: TRBJ2-3
D gene: TRBD2
V gene: TRBV9
CDR3 DNA: TGTGCCAGCAGCCCTCTAGCGGGGCCCACAGATACGCAGTATTTT
CDR3 protein: CASSPLAGPTDTQYF

clone size: few
J gene: TRBJ1-2
D gene: .
V gene: TRBV6-5
CDR3 DNA: TGTGCCAGTGGCGGGGTGTCGTCGTGGTATGGCTACACCTTC
CDR3 protein: CASGGVSSWYGYTF

clone size: .
J gene: TRBJ2-5
D gene: TRBD2
V gene: TRBV7-9
CDR3 DNA: TGTGCCAGCAGGCCTCTAGCGGGAGAAGAGACCCAGTACTTC
CDR3 protein: CASRPLAGEETQYF

clone size: once
J gene: TRBJ1-1
D gene: .
V gene: TRBV30
CDR3 DNA: TGTGCCTGGAGTCCATATGTTGAAGCTTTCTTT
CDR3 protein: CAWSPYVEAFF

clone size: few
J gene: TRBJ1-5
D gene: .
V gene: TRBV6-5
CDR3 DNA: TGTGCCAGCAGGGTAGGGGTGACTAGCAATCAGCCCCAGCATTTT
CDR3 protein: CASRVGVTSNQPQHF

clone size: .
J gene: TRBJ2-7
D gene: TRBD1
V gene: TRBV27
CDR3 DNA: TGTGCCAGCAGTTCTACTTCGACAGGGGAGTACGAGCAGTACTTC
CDR3 protein: CASSSTSTGEYEQYF

clone size: .
J gene: TRBJ2-1
D gene: TRBD1
V gene: TRBV30
CDR3 DNA: TGTGCCCAAGCGACAGGGGACGGTGAGCAGTTCTTC
CDR3 protein: CAQATGDGEQFF

clone size: .
J gene: TRBJ2-5
D gene: .
V gene: TRBV29-1
CDR3 DNA: TGCAGCGCGCACCGGGACTTCGAGACCCAGTACTTC
CDR3 protein: CSAHRDFETQYF

clone size: .
J gene: TRBJ1-2
D gene: .
V gene: TRBV29-1
CDR3 DNA: TGCAGCGTTGAGCCCGGACAGAGAGATGGCTACACCTTC
CDR3 protein: CSVEPGQRDGYTF

clone size: .
J gene: TRBJ1-2
D gene: .
V gene: TRBV7-9
CDR3 DNA: TGTGCCAGCAGCTTAAGACAGGAGGACTATGGCTACACCTTC
CDR3 protein: CASSLRQEDYGYTF

clone size: .
J gene: TRBJ1-4
D gene: TRBD1
V gene: TRBV29-1
CDR3 DNA: TGCAGCGTTGGGACAGGGGCGGCAGTTGAAAAACTGTTTTTT
CDR3 protein: CSVGTGAAVEKLFF

clone size: .
J gene: TRBJ2-7
D gene: .
V gene: TRBV20-1
CDR3 DNA: TGCAGTGCTATGGACTACGAGCAGTACTTC
CDR3 protein: CSAMDYEQYF

clone size: .
J gene: TRBJ2-3
D gene: TRBD1
V gene: TRBV5-4
CDR3 DNA: TGTGCCAGCAAGACACGGGGACAGACCACAGATACGCAGTATTTT
CDR3 protein: CASKTRGQTTDTQYF

clone size: few
J gene: TRBJ1-2
D gene: .
V gene: TRBV7-9
CDR3 DNA: TGTGCCAGCAGCTTTATACTGGGGGCGCTTGGCTACACCTTC
CDR3 protein: CASSFILGALGYTF

clone size: .
J gene: TRBJ2-3
D gene: .
V gene: TRBV7-7
CDR3 DNA: TGTGCCAGCAGCGACAGGACAGATACGCAGTATTTT
CDR3 protein: CASSDRTDTQYF

clone size: .
J gene: TRBJ1-2
D gene: .
V gene: TRBV11-2
CDR3 DNA: TGTGCCAGCAGCTTAGACCTGGGACACGGCGATGGCTACACCTTC
CDR3 protein: CASSLDLGHGDGYTF

clone size: .
J gene: TRBJ1-2
D gene: .
V gene: TRBV7-9
CDR3 DNA: TGTGCCAGCAGCTTTTCGCAGGGTGATGGCTACACCTTC
CDR3 protein: CASSFSQGDGYTF

clone size: .
J gene: TRBJ1-2
D gene: TRBD1
V gene: TRBV18
CDR3 DNA: TGTGCCAGCTCACCGGGAGGGACAGGGGATATTACCTTC
CDR3 protein: CASSPGGTGDITF

clone size: .
J gene: TRBJ1-4
D gene: .
V gene: TRBV7-2
CDR3 DNA: TGTGCCAGCAGCAGAACCGGGGAAAAACTGTTTTTT
CDR3 protein: CASSRTGEKLFF

clone size: .
J gene: TRBJ1-2
D gene: TRBD1
V gene: TRBV18
CDR3 DNA: TGTGCCAGCTCATTCGGCCAGGGGGCAGATTACACCTTC
CDR3 protein: CASSFGQGADYTF

clone size: once
J gene: TRBJ2-6
D gene: .
V gene: TRBV7-9
CDR3 DNA: TGTGCCAGCAACTCCGTCGGGTTTACTGGGACCAACGTCCTGACTTTC
CDR3 protein: CASNSVGFTGTNVLTF

clone size: .
J gene: TRBJ2-2
D gene: TRBD1
V gene: TRBV5-4
CDR3 DNA: TGTGCCAGCAGCTGGGACAGGGGACACACCGGGGAGCTGTTTTTT
CDR3 protein: CASSWDRGHTGELFF

clone size: .
J gene: TRBJ1-2
D gene: .
V gene: TRBV5-4
CDR3 DNA: TGTGCCAGCAGCTCCCCCACAGGGAACTATGGCTACACCTTC
CDR3 protein: CASSSPTGNYGYTF

clone size: .
J gene: TRBJ1-5
D gene: TRBD1
V gene: TRBV6-6
CDR3 DNA: TGTGCCAGCAGATCACAGGGGGCGGCCAATCAGCCCCAGCATTTT
CDR3 protein: CASRSQGAANQPQHF

clone size: few
J gene: TRBJ1-1
D gene: TRBD1
V gene: TRBV29-1
CDR3 DNA: TGCAGCGTTGAACAGGGGACAGAGAACACTGAAGCTTTCTTT
CDR3 protein: CSVEQGTENTEAFF

clone size: .
J gene: TRBJ2-7
D gene: TRBD2
V gene: TRBV6-5
CDR3 DNA: TGTGCCAGCAGTTACTCGAGGGCGGGGGGCGACTACGAGCAGTACTTC
CDR3 protein: CASSYSRAGGDYEQYF

clone size: .
J gene: TRBJ2-3
D gene: TRBD2
V gene: TRBV2
CDR3 DNA: TGTGCCAGCAGTGAAGCGACTAGCGGGAGCTCTTACACAGATACGCAGTATTTT
CDR3 protein: CASSEATSGSSYTDTQYF

clone size: .
J gene: TRBJ1-1
D gene: TRBD1
V gene: TRBV7-2
CDR3 DNA: TGTGCCAGCAGCTTAGACGATACGGACAGGGAAGCTTTCTTT
CDR3 protein: CASSLDDTDREAFF

clone size: .
J gene: TRBJ2-5
D gene: TRBD1
V gene: TRBV7-2
CDR3 DNA: TGTGCCAGCAGCGGGGGACAGGGAGAGACCCAGTACTTC
CDR3 protein: CASSGGQGETQYF

clone size: .
J gene: TRBJ1-1
D gene: TRBD1
V gene: TRBV5-6
CDR3 DNA: TGTGCCAGCAGCCCAGGGGACAGGAACACTGAAGCTTTCTTT
CDR3 protein: CASSPGDRNTEAFF

clone size: few
J gene: TRBJ2-5
D gene: .
V gene: TRBV29-1
CDR3 DNA: TGCAGCGTGTTTGGGGCGCGTGAGACCCAGTACTTC
CDR3 protein: CSVFGARETQYF

clone size: .
J gene: TRBJ1-1
D gene: .
V gene: TRBV29-1
CDR3 DNA: TGCAGCGTTGTTTCTCGCGCTGAAGCTTTCTTT
CDR3 protein: CSVVSRAEAFF

clone size: .
J gene: TRBJ2-5
D gene: .
V gene: TRBV5-1
CDR3 DNA: TGCGCCAGCAGCGCGGGACAGTTTTTAGAGACCCAGTACTTC
CDR3 protein: CASSAGQFLETQYF

clone size: .
J gene: TRBJ2-7
D gene: TRBD2
V gene: TRBV7-2
CDR3 DNA: TGTGCCAGCAGTCCCGGGAGGGCCTTCAACGAGCAGTACTTC
CDR3 protein: CASSPGRAFNEQYF